The T cell receptor (beta chain) described here comes from a study of blood T cells in healthy people across ages. Using a J-beta primer mix together with a sample-barcoded 5' primer, a second PCR was run for about 6 to 12 cycles. With 12 random nucleotides, a template-switch adaptor tagged each individual cDNA molecule. TCRdb re-derived calls from the 5' RACE reads in MiXCR, one entry per CDR3 protein. This sample has 450,000 to 700,000 distinct CDR3 sequences; 27% occur once, and the top ten carry roughly 20%. Comments on this clonotype: Its specificity is unknown.

Study-wide findings and caveats: Older age coincided with a roughly linear decline in TCR beta diversity per million T cells. A strong correlation between TCR beta diversity and naive T cell percentage was seen.

This sequence originates from an older woman in good health. Sequencing was performed on blood.

Written as DNA, the CDR3 is TGTGCCAGCATCCACGGGAGGGGGGCATCCTACAATGAGCAGTTCTTC. Encoded protein: CASIHGRGASYNEQFF. J is TRBJ2-1 and V is TRBV6-2 or TRBV6-3; TRBD2 matches at 8 bases. This CDR3 has 16 amino acids. Germline V gives CDR1 MNHEY, CDR2 SVGEGT. Trimming cost V 7 bases and J 1 base; bases outside gene matches: 9.